This T cell receptor (beta chain) is from a study of blood T cells in healthy people across ages. General observations from the study: Measured against age, TCR beta diversity per million T cells decreased in a roughly linear manner.

The table lists this clonotype with a few counts. The antigen is unknown. Germline V CDR1 and CDR2: SGHTA, FQGNSA. The CDR3 loop spans 11 amino acids. V was pared by 6 bases and J by 5 bases, with 5 bases between. Using a J-beta primer mix together with a sample-barcoded 5' primer, a second PCR was run for about 6 to 12 cycles. TCRdb re-derived calls from the 5' RACE reads in MiXCR, one entry per CDR3 protein. The sample records 600,000 to 850,000 distinct CDR3 sequences, roughly 41% being singletons. Sequencing was done on a sample of blood. The sequence was collected from a woman in her sixties or seventies in good health. The V call is TRBV7-2, the J call TRBJ2-1; D is uncertain. The CDR3 bases are TGTGCCAGCAGACCTGACAATGAGCAGTTCTTC. Its protein is CASRPDNEQFF.